This T cell receptor beta chain originates from a study of T cell responses to AZD1222 COVID-19 vaccine listed by TCRdb under 2021. With respect to the entire study: A total of 230 to 250 trial participants underwent TCR sequencing, of whom 200 to 220 received two doses of AZD1222 and around 26 received two doses of the MenACWY control vaccine. Trial participants were enrolled by age into 18-55, 56-69 and 70-plus year subgroups, with 148, 28 and 57 TCR-sequenced participants respectively. Results the study describes overall, beyond this receptor: The vaccine-associated CD4 TCRs covered the entire spike protein, and the dominant responses fell in regions 160-218 and 743-854. Epitopes outside the regions mutated in the B.1.351 and B.1.1.7 variants were reportedly recognized by nearly half of the unique spike-specific TCRs. Most participants were white British and females outnumbered males, and the authors suggested that clonal diversity may have been underestimated. The 56-69-year group was small, and its depth increase did not reach significance, likely because of low power. Only five to seven AZD1222 recipients were SARS-CoV-2 seropositive at baseline, limiting conclusions about previously exposed vaccinees. Because no day 14 peak-response samples were available, repertoires were characterized only after the peak T cell response. After two AZD1222 doses, both the breadth and the depth of spike-specific TCRs were significantly higher than at day 0 and than in MenACWY recipients.

The CDR3 regions of human TCRbeta chains were analyzed by immunosequencing. In the source study's methods: TCRs in the repertoires were matched against a reference library of SARS-CoV-2-specific TCRs that had been generated with the MIRA antigen-specificity platform. Breadth was defined as the fraction of unique TCRs that were SARS-CoV-2-associated. Depth was defined as the fraction of total T cells that were SARS-CoV-2-associated. Using the MIRA data, every spike-specific TCR was mapped to the spike region that the TCR reacted to and assigned to either a CD4 or a CD8 class. Log10-transformed breadth and depth values were compared by one-way ANOVA with Sidak's multiple comparisons tests. In TCRdb, the immuneACCESS table is reduced to in-frame sequences with V and J assigned. These tables do not hold every clone; where another copy was compared, an unresolved V gene accounts for under half, and the others remain unexplained. V and J calls and clone size are as listed in that table; D and trimming were resolved from the DNA. This sample has some 170,000 clones in its table, and approximately 91% of those were observed once. The biggest ten clones account for approximately 1.8% of the sample.

Note on this clone: Which antigen it targets is not known. No much larger clone is present one base from it, and per-base qualities are unavailable.

In light of the paper, this sample's time point label describes: about 28 days (+/-7) after the second vaccine dose. AZD1222 recipients with second doses at about 4 weeks or about 12 weeks were pooled, because spike-specific TCR depth and breadth did not differ between schedules. Samples from vaccinated people were obtained from the UK trials COV001 and COV002, which included a single-blind randomized controlled phase 2/3 trial of AZD1222 (ChAdOx1 nCoV-19) in healthy adults. For TCRbeta chain sequencing, PBMC samples from trial participants were taken at day 0 and at day 28 after the second dose. The CDR3 numbers 15 residues from cysteine through phenylalanine. Only the CDR3 DNA is retained, 45 bases long and in frame from the first base. V lost 0 bases and J lost 5 bases, and the count of bases not matched to a germline gene is 3. The germline V gene specifies SGHVS as CDR1 and FQNEAQ as CDR2.

Sequenced material: peripheral blood, taken 28 days after the second AZD1222 dose. The chain is encoded by TRBV7-8 joined to TRBJ2-2, and TRBD1 aligns with 7 junction nucleotides. This TCR came from an adult who received the AZD1222 COVID-19 vaccine. The sequence in DNA is TGTGCCAGCAGCTTAGCAGGGGGCGCGACCGGGGAGCTGTTTTTT. Protein translation: CASSLAGGATGELFF.